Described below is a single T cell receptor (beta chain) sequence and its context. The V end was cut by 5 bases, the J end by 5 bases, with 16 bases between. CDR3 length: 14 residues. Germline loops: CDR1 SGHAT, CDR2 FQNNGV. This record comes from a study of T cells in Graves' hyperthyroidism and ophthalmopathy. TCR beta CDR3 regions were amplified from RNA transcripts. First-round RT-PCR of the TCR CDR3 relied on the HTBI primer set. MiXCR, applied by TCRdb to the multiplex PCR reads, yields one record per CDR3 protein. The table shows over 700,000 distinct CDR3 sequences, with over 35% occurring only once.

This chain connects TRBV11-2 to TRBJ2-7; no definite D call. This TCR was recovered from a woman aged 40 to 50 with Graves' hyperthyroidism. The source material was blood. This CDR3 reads CASSPGRAVDEQYF. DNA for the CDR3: TGTGCCAGCAGCCCGGGCCGGGCCGTGGACGAGCAGTACTTC.